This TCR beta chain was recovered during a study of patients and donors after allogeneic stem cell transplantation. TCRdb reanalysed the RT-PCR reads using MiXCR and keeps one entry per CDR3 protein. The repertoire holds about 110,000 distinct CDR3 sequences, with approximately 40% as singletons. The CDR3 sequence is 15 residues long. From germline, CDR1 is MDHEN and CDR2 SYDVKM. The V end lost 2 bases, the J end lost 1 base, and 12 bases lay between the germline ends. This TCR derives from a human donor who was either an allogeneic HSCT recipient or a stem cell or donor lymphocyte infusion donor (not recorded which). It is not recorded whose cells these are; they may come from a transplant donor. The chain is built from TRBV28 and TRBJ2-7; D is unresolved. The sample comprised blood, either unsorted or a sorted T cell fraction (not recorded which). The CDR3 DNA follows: TGTGCCAGCAGTTTAGCTCAAACCCGATCCTACGAGCAGTACTTC. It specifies CASSLAQTRSYEQYF.